The TCR beta chain described here comes from a study of T cell responses to AZD1222 COVID-19 vaccine. CDR3 length equals 16 residues. Germline assignment: CDR1 SGHDT and CDR2 YYEEEE. J lost 4 bases, V lost 0 bases, and 4 bases had no gene match. Libraries were prepared by immunoSEQ multiplex PCR; TCRdb keeps only in-frame clonotypes and omits some of them. The sample contains 100,000 to 150,000 clones, more than 70% of which appear only once. V and J are TRBV5-6 and TRBJ2-2, with 9 bases lining up with TRBD1. The sequencing here drew on peripheral blood, taken on day 0 of AZD1222 vaccination. The TCR was taken from an adult in good health. The CDR3 protein is CASSLDRGQGTGELFF. The DNA of the CDR3 is TGTGCCAGCAGCTTGGACAGGGGGCAAGGCACCGGGGAGCTGTTTTTT.